A selection of T cell receptor beta chains follows, all from one sample in a study of blood T cells in healthy people across ages. TCRdb reprocessed the 5' RACE reads with MiXCR, giving one entry per CDR3 protein. The sample lists approximately 2,000,000 distinct CDR3 sequences, roughly two fifths occurring once. Sample: blood. The receptors come from a human donor in good health. Both conserved end residues are part of each CDR3. The order of the fields is V gene, J gene, D gene, clone size, CDR3 DNA, CDR3 protein. A D gene is named only where the DNA matches it firmly. Expanded clones get a size class; other rows say once, few or many, or leave the size out.

>TRBV20-1|TRBJ2-1|TRBD2|-
TGCAGTGCTAGCGAAACAGCGGGGGGGCTAAATGAGCAGTTCTTC
CSASETAGGLNEQFF
>TRBV6-5|TRBJ1-6|-|few
TGTGCCAGCAGTTACTCAACGGGACGATCTTCACCCCTCCACTTT
CASSYSTGRSSPLHF
>TRBV20-1|TRBJ1-2|-|many
TGCAGTGCTAGAGATCGGAAGGGATCGGATGGCTACACCTTC
CSARDRKGSDGYTF
>TRBV7-9|TRBJ2-1|TRBD1|-
TGTGCCAGCAGGACCGACAGGGTAGATGAGCAGTTCTTC
CASRTDRVDEQFF
>TRBV12-3/TRBV12-4|TRBJ2-3|TRBD2|-
TGTGCCAGCAGTTCACGCGGCGGGGGGATGGGTACAGATACGCAGTATTTT
CASSSRGGGMGTDTQYF
>TRBV7-9|TRBJ2-1|TRBD1|few
TGTGCCAGCAGCTTACTATTACTACGTTGGACAGGGACGGACAATGAGCAGTTCTTC
CASSLLLLRWTGTDNEQFF
>TRBV5-1|TRBJ1-4|-|few
TGCGCCAGCAGCTCTAGGGGTGCAACTAATGAAAAACTGTTTTTT
CASSSRGATNEKLFF
>TRBV20-1|TRBJ2-1|-|few
TGCAGTGCTAGAGATCGAGTAGTAGCGTGGAGCTCCTACAATGAGCAGTTCTTC
CSARDRVVAWSSYNEQFF
>TRBV12-3/TRBV12-4|TRBJ2-2|-|-
TGTGCCAGCAGTCCGCAGTACACCAGGGAGCTGTTTTTT
CASSPQYTRELFF
>TRBV29-1|TRBJ2-3|-|few
TGCAGCGTTGGAGATCCGGTCGGTTCTTCAGATACGCAGTATTTT
CSVGDPVGSSDTQYF
>TRBV5-4|TRBJ1-2|-|-
TGTGCCAGCAGCCAAGGGGTGGTCCGTGGCTACACCTTC
CASSQGVVRGYTF
>TRBV5-1|TRBJ2-1|TRBD2|-
TGCGCCAGCAGCTTGGAATGGCGGGGGGGCGTGGATGAGCAGTTCTTC
CASSLEWRGGVDEQFF
>TRBV6-6|TRBJ2-5|-|few
TGTGCCAGCAGGTCAGGGGGGGTCCAAGAGACCCAGTACTTC
CASRSGGVQETQYF
>TRBV7-2|TRBJ1-1|-|-
TGTGCCAGCAGCTTAAGCGGGCAGGTGAACACTGAAGCTTTCTTT
CASSLSGQVNTEAFF
>TRBV7-2|TRBJ1-1|-|-
TGTGCCAGCAGCTTTTTTTCGCAAGACAAGGACGGCATGAACACTGAAGCTTTCTTT
CASSFFSQDKDGMNTEAFF
>TRBV6-5|TRBJ1-2|TRBD1|-
TGTGCCAGCACCCCGGCAGGGGGCTGGGATGGCTACACCTTC
CASTPAGGWDGYTF
>TRBV28|TRBJ2-7|-|-
TGTGCCACCTTTTACTACGAGCAGTACTTC
CATFYYEQYF
>TRBV9|TRBJ2-3|TRBD2|-
TGTGCCAGCAGCCCCCGGGGGGAGGGAGATACGCAGTATTTT
CASSPRGEGDTQYF
>TRBV5-1|TRBJ2-7|TRBD1|-
TGCGCCAGCAGCACGGGACAGCGTCTCTACGAACAGTACTTC
CASSTGQRLYEQYF
>TRBV4-2|TRBJ2-3|TRBD2|-
TGTGCCAGCAGCCAAGATTCGACAAGCGGGGGGGCAGATACGCAGTATTTT
CASSQDSTSGGADTQYF
>TRBV4-3|TRBJ1-2|-|-
TGCGCCAGCAGCCAAGATTTCCAGGATGGCTACACCTTC
CASSQDFQDGYTF
>TRBV25-1|TRBJ2-5|TRBD2|-
TGTGCCAGCAGTGAATTGGGGCGGGGGGGACCCGAGGGAGAGACCCAGTACTTC
CASSELGRGGPEGETQYF
>TRBV6-4|TRBJ2-3|TRBD2|-
TGTGCCAGCAGTGACTTCGCAACGGGGGGGCCAGATACGCAGTATTTT
CASSDFATGGPDTQYF
>TRBV10-3|TRBJ2-1|TRBD2|once
TGTGCCACCTCTATGGGACTAGCGGGGGGAATAAATGAGCAGTTCTTC
CATSMGLAGGINEQFF
>TRBV29-1|TRBJ1-2|TRBD1|-
TGCAGCGTGGCCCGGGACAGGGCTCGGGATGGCTACACCTTC
CSVARDRARDGYTF
>TRBV12-3/TRBV12-4|TRBJ2-5|TRBD2|few
TGTGCCAGCAGTTTAGCGCTAGCGGGGGGCACGGAGACCCAGTACTTC
CASSLALAGGTETQYF
>TRBV4-2|TRBJ2-7|-|few
TGTGCCAGCAGCCCAAGCCCAACAGGGTCTCCCAAATACGAGCAGTACTTC
CASSPSPTGSPKYEQYF
>TRBV6-2/TRBV6-3|TRBJ2-6|-|-
TGTGCCAGCAGAACTAACAGGGCTGGGGCCAACGTCCTGACTTTC
CASRTNRAGANVLTF
>TRBV29-1|TRBJ2-1|TRBD1|-
TGCAGCGTTGAAGACTGGCAGGGGGCGAGCGGTGAGCAGTTCTTC
CSVEDWQGASGEQFF
>TRBV4-1|TRBJ2-5|TRBD2|once
TGCGCCAGCAGCCAAAGACGGGAGGGGCGGGGAGGAGAGACCCAGTACTTC
CASSQRREGRGGETQYF
>TRBV7-8|TRBJ2-7|TRBD2|-
TGTGCCAGCACCCTTAGGCAGGGAGGGTACGAGCAGTACTTC
CASTLRQGGYEQYF
>TRBV10-3|TRBJ2-7|TRBD1|-
TGTGCCATCAGTTTGAAACAGGGGTTAGAAGAGCAGTACTTC
CAISLKQGLEEQYF
>TRBV29-1|TRBJ1-5|-|few
TGCAGCGTTGAGAGCGGCTTCAATCAGCCCCAGCATTTT
CSVESGFNQPQHF
>TRBV2|TRBJ1-2|-|-
TGTGCCAGCAGTAATTACCACAGGGAAGGGAGCTATGGCTACACCTTC
CASSNYHREGSYGYTF
>TRBV12-5|TRBJ2-7|-|-
TGTGCTAGTGGTTTGGTATTGAGGACATTAACATCCTACGAGCAGTACTTC
CASGLVLRTLTSYEQYF
>TRBV3-1|TRBJ2-7|-|-
TGTGCCAGCAGCCAATCCAGCTACGAGCAGGACTTC
CASSQSSYEQDF
>TRBV20-1|TRBJ2-5|TRBD2|-
TGCAGTGCTGGGAGGGGTGGGCAAGAGACCCAGTACTTC
CSAGRGGQETQYF
>TRBV20-1|TRBJ1-3|-|-
TGCAGTGGTATAGGGAGCCCTGGAAACACCATATATTTT
CSGIGSPGNTIYF
>TRBV10-2|TRBJ2-1|TRBD2|-
TGCGCCAGCAGTGGGACTAGCGATGGCAATGAGCAGTTCTTC
CASSGTSDGNEQFF
>TRBV28|TRBJ2-7|TRBD1|-
TGTGCCAGCATCTCGAGCCGAGGGACAGGGTCGTACGAGCAGTACTTC
CASISSRGTGSYEQYF
>TRBV7-6|TRBJ2-7|-|-
TGTGCCAGCAGCTTAGAGGACACGGGACCACGCTACGAGCAGTACTTC
CASSLEDTGPRYEQYF
>TRBV20-1|TRBJ2-7|TRBD1|many
TGCAGTGCTACCGGACAGGGTCCCTACGAGCAGTACTTC
CSATGQGPYEQYF
>TRBV2|TRBJ1-6|TRBD1|-
TGTGCCAGCAAGGGACAGGAGTATTCACCCCTCCACTTT
CASKGQEYSPLHF